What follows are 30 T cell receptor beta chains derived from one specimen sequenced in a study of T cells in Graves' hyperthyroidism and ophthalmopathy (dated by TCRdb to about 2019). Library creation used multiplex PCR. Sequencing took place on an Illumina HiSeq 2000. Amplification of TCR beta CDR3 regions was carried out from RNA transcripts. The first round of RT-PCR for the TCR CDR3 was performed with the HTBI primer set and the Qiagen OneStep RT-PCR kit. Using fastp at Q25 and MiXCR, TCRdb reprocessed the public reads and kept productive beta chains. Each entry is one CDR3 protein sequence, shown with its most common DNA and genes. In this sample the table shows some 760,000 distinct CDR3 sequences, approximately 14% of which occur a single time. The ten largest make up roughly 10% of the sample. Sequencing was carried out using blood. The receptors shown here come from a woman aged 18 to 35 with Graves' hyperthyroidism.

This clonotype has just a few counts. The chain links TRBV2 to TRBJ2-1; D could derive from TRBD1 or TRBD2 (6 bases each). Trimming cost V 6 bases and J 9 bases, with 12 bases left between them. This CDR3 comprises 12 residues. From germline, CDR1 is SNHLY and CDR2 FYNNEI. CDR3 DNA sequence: TGTGCCAGCAGGAAAGGGGGGCGTGAGCAGTTCTTC. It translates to CASRKGGREQFF.

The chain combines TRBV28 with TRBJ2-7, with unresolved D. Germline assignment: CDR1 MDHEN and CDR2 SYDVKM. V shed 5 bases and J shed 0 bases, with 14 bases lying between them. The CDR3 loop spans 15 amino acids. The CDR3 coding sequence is TGTGCCAGCAGTAATAAACCGGGCTACTCCTACGAGCAGTACTTC. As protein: CASSNKPGYSYEQYF.

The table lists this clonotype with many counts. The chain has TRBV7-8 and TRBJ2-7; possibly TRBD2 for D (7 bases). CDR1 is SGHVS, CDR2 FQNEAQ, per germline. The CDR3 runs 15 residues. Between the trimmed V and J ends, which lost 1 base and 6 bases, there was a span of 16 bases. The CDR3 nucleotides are TGTGCCAGCAGCTTAGGTTGGGGGGGGCCGGGCGAGCAGTACTTC. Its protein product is CASSLGWGGPGEQYF.

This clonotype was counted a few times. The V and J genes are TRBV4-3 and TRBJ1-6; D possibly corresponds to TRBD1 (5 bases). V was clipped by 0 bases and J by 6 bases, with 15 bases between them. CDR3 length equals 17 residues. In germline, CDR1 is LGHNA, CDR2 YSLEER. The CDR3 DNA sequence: TGCGCCAGCAGCCAAGAAGTCGTAGATGGGGGTAATTCACCCCTCCACTTT. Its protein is CASSQEVVDGGNSPLHF.

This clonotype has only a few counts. The CDR3 sequence: CASRPDRGAYGYTF. Written as DNA, the CDR3 is TGTGCCAGCAGACCCGACAGGGGTGCCTATGGCTACACCTTC. V gene TRBV6-1 combines with J gene TRBJ1-2, with TRBD1 identical over 8 bases. J was trimmed by 4 bases and V by 6 bases; bases with no gene match: 7. The CDR3 extends over 14 amino acids. CDR1 MNHNS and CDR2 SASEGT come from the germline V gene.

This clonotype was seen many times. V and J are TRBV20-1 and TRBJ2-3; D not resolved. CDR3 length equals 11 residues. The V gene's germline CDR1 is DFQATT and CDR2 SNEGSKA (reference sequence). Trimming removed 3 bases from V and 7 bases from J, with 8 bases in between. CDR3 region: CSASRAYTQYF. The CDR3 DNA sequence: TGCAGTGCTAGTCGGGCATATACGCAGTATTTT.

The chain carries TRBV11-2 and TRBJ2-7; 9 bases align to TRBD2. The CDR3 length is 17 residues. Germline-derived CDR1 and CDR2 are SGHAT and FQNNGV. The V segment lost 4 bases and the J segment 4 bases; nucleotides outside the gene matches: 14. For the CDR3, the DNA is TGTGCCAGCAGCTCGATAAGACTAGCGGATTTGAATTACGAGCAGTACTTC. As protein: CASSSIRLADLNYEQYF.

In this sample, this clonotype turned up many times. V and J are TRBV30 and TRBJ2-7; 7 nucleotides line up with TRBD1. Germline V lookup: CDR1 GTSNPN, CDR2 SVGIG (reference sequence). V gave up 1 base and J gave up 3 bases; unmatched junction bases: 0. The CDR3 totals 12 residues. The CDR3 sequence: CAWSGQGYEQYF. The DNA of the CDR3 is TGTGCCTGGAGTGGACAGGGCTACGAGCAGTACTTC.

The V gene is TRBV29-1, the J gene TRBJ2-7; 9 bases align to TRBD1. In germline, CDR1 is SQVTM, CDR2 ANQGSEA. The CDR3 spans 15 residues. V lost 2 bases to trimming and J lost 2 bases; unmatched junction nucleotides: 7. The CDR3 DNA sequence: TGCAGCGTTGAAAACCCCGGGACAGGGCCCTACGAGCAGTACTTC. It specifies CSVENPGTGPYEQYF.

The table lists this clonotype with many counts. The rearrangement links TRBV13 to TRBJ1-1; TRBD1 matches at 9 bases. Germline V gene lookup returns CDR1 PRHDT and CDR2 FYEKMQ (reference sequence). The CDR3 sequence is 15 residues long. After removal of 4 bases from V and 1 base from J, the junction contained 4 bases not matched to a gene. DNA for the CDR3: TGTGCCAGCAGCTCCGGACAGGGGCAGAACACTGAAGCTTTCTTT. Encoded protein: CASSSGQGQNTEAFF.

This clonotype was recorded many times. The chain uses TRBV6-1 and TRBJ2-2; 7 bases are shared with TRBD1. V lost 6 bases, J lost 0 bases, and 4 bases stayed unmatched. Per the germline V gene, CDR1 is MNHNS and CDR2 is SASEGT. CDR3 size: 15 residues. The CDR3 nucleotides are TGTGCCAGCAGGTTGACAGGGACGAACACCGGGGAGCTGTTTTTT. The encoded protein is CASRLTGTNTGELFF.

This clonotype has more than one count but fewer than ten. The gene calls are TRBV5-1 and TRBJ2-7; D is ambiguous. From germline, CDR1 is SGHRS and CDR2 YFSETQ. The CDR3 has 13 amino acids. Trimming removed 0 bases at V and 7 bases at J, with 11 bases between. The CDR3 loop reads CASSLGPPWEQYF. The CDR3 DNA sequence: TGCGCCAGCAGCTTGGGCCCCCCGTGGGAGCAGTACTTC. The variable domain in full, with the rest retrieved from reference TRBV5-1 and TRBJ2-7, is KAGVTQTPRYLIKTRGQQVTLSCSPISGHRSVSWYQQTPGQGLQFLFEYFSETQRNKGNFPGRFSGRQFSNSRSEMNVSTLELGDSALYLCASSLGPPWEQYFGPGTRLTVT.

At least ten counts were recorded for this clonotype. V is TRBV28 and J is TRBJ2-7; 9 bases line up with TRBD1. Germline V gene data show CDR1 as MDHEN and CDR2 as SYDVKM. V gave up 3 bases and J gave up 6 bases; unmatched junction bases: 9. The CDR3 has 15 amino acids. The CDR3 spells CASSFLDRGQTEQYF. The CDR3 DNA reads TGTGCCAGCAGTTTCCTGGACAGGGGCCAAACCGAGCAGTACTTC.

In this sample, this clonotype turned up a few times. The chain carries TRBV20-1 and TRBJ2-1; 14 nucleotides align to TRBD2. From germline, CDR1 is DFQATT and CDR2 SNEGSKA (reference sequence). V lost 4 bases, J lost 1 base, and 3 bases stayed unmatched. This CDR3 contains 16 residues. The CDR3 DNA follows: TGCAGTGCTACCGGACTAGCGGGAGGATCCTACAATGAGCAGTTCTTC. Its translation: CSATGLAGGSYNEQFF.

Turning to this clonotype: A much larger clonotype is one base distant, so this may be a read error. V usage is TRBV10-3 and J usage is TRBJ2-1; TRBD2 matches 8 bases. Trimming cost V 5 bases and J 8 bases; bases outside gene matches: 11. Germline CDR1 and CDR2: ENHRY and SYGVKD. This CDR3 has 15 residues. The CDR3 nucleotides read TGTGCCATCAGTAAACCGGGACTAGTTGGGCATGAGCAGTTCTTC. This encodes CAISKPGLVGHEQFF.

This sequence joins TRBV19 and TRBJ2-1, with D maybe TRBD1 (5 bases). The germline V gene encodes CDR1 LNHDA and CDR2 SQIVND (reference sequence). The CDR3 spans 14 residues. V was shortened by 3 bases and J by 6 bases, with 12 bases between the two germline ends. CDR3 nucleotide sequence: TGTGCCAGTAGTATCGAGGCAGGGCTCAATGAGCAGTTCTTC. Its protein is CASSIEAGLNEQFF.

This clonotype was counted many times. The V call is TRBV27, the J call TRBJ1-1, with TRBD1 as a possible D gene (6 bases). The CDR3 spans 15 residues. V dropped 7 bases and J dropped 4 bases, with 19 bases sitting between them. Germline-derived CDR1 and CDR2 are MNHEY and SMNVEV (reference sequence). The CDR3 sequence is CASIKGGSGGTEAFF. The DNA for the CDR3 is TGTGCCAGCATTAAAGGGGGGTCTGGGGGCACTGAAGCTTTCTTT.

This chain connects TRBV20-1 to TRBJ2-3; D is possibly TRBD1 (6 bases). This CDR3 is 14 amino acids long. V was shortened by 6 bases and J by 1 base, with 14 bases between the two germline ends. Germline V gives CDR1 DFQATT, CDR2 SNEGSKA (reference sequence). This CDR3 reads CSASPGAGTDTQYF. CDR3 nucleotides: TGCAGTGCGTCCCCAGGGGCGGGCACAGATACGCAGTATTTT.

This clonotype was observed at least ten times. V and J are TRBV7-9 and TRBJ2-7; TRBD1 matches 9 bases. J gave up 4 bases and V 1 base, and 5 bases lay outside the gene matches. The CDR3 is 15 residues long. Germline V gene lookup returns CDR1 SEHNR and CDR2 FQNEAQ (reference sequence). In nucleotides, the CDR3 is TGTGCCAGCAGCTTAGGACAGGGGGGCCCTTACGAGCAGTACTTC. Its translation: CASSLGQGGPYEQYF.

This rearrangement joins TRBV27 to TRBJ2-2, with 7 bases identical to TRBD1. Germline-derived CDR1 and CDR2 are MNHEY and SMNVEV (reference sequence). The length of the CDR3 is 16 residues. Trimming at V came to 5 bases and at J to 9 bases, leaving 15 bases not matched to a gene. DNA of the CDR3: TGTGCCAGCAGTGCATCGGGACAGACCTTTCACCGGGAGCTGTTTTTT. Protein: CASSASGQTFHRELFF.

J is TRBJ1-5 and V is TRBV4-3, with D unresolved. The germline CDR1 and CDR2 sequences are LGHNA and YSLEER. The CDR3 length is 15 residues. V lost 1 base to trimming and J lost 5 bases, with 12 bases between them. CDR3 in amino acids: CASSQAVYRDQPQHF. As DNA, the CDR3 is TGCGCCAGCAGCCAAGCGGTATATCGGGATCAGCCCCAGCATTTT.

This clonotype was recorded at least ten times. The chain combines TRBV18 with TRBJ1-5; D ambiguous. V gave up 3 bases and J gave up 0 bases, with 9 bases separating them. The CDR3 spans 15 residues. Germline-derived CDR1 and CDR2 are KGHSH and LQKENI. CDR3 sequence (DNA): TGTGCCAGCTCACCGCAAGGAAATAGCAATCAGCCCCAGCATTTT. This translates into CASSPQGNSNQPQHF.

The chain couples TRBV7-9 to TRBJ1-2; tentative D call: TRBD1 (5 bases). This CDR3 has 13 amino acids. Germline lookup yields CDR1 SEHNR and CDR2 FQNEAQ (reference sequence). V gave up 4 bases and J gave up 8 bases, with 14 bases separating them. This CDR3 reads CASSSDSLLGYTF. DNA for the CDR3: TGTGCCAGCAGCTCCGACAGCCTTCTGGGCTACACCTTC.

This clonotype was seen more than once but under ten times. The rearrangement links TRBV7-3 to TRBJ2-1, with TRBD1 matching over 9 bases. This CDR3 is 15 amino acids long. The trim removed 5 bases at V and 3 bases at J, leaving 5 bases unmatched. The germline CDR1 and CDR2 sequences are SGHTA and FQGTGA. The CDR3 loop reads CASSGGQGGYNEQFF. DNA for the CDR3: TGTGCCAGCAGCGGGGGACAGGGAGGCTACAATGAGCAGTTCTTC. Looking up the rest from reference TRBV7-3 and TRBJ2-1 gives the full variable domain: GAGVSQTPSNKVTEKGKYVELRCDPISGHTALYWYRQSLGQGPEFLIYFQGTGAADDSGLPNDRFFAVRPEGSVSTLKIQRTERGDSAVYLCASSGGQGGYNEQFFGPGTRLTVL.

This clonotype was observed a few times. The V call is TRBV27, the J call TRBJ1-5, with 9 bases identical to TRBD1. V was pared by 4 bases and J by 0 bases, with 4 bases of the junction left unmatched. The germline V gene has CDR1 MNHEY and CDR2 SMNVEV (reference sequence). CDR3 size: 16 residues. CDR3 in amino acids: CASSSTGGYSNQPQHF. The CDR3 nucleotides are TGTGCCAGCAGTTCGACAGGGGGTTATAGCAATCAGCCCCAGCATTTT.

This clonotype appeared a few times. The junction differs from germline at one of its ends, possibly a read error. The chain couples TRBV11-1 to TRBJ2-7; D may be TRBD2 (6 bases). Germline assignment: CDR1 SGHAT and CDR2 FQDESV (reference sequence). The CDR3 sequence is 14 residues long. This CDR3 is CASGLWGGLNEQYF. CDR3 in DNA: TGTGCCAGCGGCTTATGGGGAGGACTGAACGAGCAGTACTTC. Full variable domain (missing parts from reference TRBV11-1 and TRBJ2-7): EAEVAQSPRYKITEKSQAVAFWCDPISGHATLYWYRQILGQGPELLVQFQDESVVDDSQLPKDRFSAERLKGVDSTLKIQPAELGDSAMYLCASGLWGGLNEQYFGPGTRLTVT.

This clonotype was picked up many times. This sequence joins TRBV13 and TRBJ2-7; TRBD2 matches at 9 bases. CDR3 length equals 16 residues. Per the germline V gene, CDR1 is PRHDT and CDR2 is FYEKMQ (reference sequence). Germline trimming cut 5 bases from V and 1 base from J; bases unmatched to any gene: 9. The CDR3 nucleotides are TGTGCCAGCAGCGCCTCCGGGACTAGCTCTTCCTACGAGCAGTACTTC. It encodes CASSASGTSSSYEQYF.

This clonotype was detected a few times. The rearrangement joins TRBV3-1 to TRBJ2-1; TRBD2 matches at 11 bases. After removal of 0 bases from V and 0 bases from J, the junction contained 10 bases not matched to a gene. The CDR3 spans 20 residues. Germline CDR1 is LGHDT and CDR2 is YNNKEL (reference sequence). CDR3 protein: CASSQDTGTSGLSSYNEQFF. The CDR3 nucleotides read TGTGCCAGCAGCCAAGATACCGGGACTAGCGGTCTTAGCTCCTACAATGAGCAGTTCTTC.

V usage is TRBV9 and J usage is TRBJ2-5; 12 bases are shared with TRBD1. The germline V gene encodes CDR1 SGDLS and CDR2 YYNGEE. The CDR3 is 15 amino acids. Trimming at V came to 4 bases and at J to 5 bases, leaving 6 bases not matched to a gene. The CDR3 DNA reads TGTGCCAGCAGCCTGGGACAGGGGGCGGGGGAGACCCAGTACTTC. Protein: CASSLGQGAGETQYF.

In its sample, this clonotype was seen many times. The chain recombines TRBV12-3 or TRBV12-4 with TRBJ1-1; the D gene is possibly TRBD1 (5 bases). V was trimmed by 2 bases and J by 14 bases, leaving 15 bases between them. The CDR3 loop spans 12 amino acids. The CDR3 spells CASSLLQGHWFF. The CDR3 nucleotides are TGTGCCAGCAGTTTATTGCAGGGCCATTGGTTCTTT.